Following are 14 T cell receptor beta chains from one sample sequenced in a study of blood T cell repertoires in COVID-19. The table came from immunoSEQ multiplex PCR; TCRdb's copy has only in-frame clones and leaves some out. The sample includes 650,000 to 800,000 clones, just under 90% of them seen just once. Material: peripheral blood. These receptors all stem from a woman between 18 and 29 years old with acute or convalescent COVID-19.

As DNA, the CDR3 is TGTGCCACCCTGCGGACTAGCGCGTCCTACAATGAGCAGTTCTTC. Its protein is CATLRTSASYNEQFF. This sequence joins TRBV7-9 and TRBJ2-1; 9 bases agree with TRBD2. CDR3 length: 15 amino acids. V shed 10 bases, J shed 1 base, and the junction held 8 bases outside the gene matches. Germline V gene sequence: CDR1 SEHNR, CDR2 FQNEAQ (reference sequence).

The chain is built from TRBV12-3 or TRBV12-4 and TRBJ1-1; maybe TRBD1 (6 bases). Trimming left V 5 bases short and J 7 bases short, with 14 bases between. The CDR3 is 13 residues long. The CDR3 region has the DNA TGTGCCAGCAGTAAAGGGGACACACATGAAGCTTTCTTT. Translated: CASSKGDTHEAFF.

The table lists this clone with a count of one. The gene calls are TRBV3-1 (or the pseudogene TRBV3-2) and TRBJ2-7, with 10 bases lining up with TRBD1. The V gene's germline CDR1 is LGHDT and CDR2 YNNKEL (reference sequence). This CDR3 is 16 amino acids long. With 2 bases clipped from V and 4 bases from J, the junction kept 8 bases outside the gene matches. The CDR3 loop is CASSQPMTGGPYEQYF. The CDR3 DNA is TGTGCCAGCAGCCAACCAATGACAGGGGGCCCTTACGAGCAGTACTTC.

This clone has only a few counts. The chain has TRBV5-1 and TRBJ1-6; D is unclear. V was shortened by 4 bases and J by 5 bases, with 7 bases between the two germline ends. This CDR3 region has 13 residues. Germline V lookup: CDR1 SGHRS, CDR2 YFSETQ. The CDR3 DNA reads TGCGCCAGCAGCCTCGGGGATAATTCACCCCTCCACTTT. This encodes CASSLGDNSPLHF.

The CDR3 protein is CASSRLGQHSSTDTQYF. Written as DNA, the CDR3 is TGCGCCAGCAGCCGACTCGGACAGCACTCTAGCACAGATACGCAGTATTTT. The chain uses TRBV5-1 and TRBJ2-3, with D maybe TRBD1 (6 bases). CDR1 and CDR2 (germline): SGHRS, YFSETQ. V was clipped by 4 bases and J by 0 bases, with 18 bases between them. The CDR3 contains 17 residues.

J is TRBJ1-1 and V is TRBV19; D unresolved. This CDR3 is 15 amino acids long. Germline CDR1 is LNHDA and CDR2 is SQIVND (reference sequence). Trimming left V 3 bases short and J 0 bases short, with 11 bases between. The DNA for the CDR3 is TGTGCCAGTAGTATGAGGGCGGGGTTGAACACTGAAGCTTTCTTT. As protein: CASSMRAGLNTEAFF.

The V gene is TRBV12-3 or TRBV12-4, the J gene TRBJ1-5; D not certain. There are 11 residues in the CDR3. The ends were cut back, 6 bases at V and 9 bases at J, with 9 bases in the middle. CDR3 in DNA: TGTGCCAGCAGCATCACCGGGCCCCAGCATTTT. It specifies CASSITGPQHF.

This chain uses TRBV5-6 with TRBJ2-7; TRBD1 matches at 10 bases. The CDR3 extends over 15 amino acids. The V segment lost 0 bases and the J segment 4 bases; nucleotides outside the gene matches: 4. CDR1 and CDR2 from the germline V gene are SGHDT and YYEEEE. The CDR3 DNA reads TGTGCCAGCAGCTTGGCAGGACAGGGGGTTTACGAGCAGTACTTC. This gives the protein CASSLAGQGVYEQYF.

The chain has TRBV6-6 and TRBJ2-3; 9 positions match TRBD2. This CDR3 has 15 residues. Germline CDR1 reads MNHNY; CDR2 reads SVGAGI (reference sequence). The V segment lost 2 bases and the J segment 4 bases; nucleotides outside the gene matches: 4. The CDR3 DNA reads as TGTGCCAGCAGTTACGGACTAGCGACCCCAGATACGCAGTATTTT. It yields the protein CASSYGLATPDTQYF.

The V gene is TRBV18, the J gene TRBJ2-7, with 9 bases lining up with TRBD2. Germline V gene sequence: CDR1 KGHSH, CDR2 LQKENI. J was trimmed by 0 bases and V by 3 bases; bases with no gene match: 3. The CDR3 is 15 residues long. CDR3 nucleotide sequence: TGTGCCAGCTCACCGTTAGCGGGGGACTCCTACGAGCAGTACTTC. Protein product: CASSPLAGDSYEQYF.

The chain combines TRBV5-4 with TRBJ1-6; 8 positions agree with TRBD1. Germline V gives CDR1 SGHNT, CDR2 YYREEE (reference sequence). The CDR3 runs 13 residues. After removal of 4 bases from V and 9 bases from J, the junction contained 3 bases not matched to a gene. Here the CDR3 DNA reads TGTGCCAGCAGCCTGGGACAGGTTTCACCCCTCCACTTT. Amino acid sequence: CASSLGQVSPLHF.

The genes are TRBV5-5 and TRBJ2-1; 11 bases are a match to TRBD2. The CDR3 length is 18 residues. V dropped 2 bases and J dropped 0; count of bases not matched to a gene: 7. Germline CDR1 and CDR2: SGHKS and YYEKEE (reference sequence). Written as DNA, the CDR3 is TGTGCCAGCAGCTTCGGGACTAGCGGTTCGAGCTCCTACAATGAGCAGTTCTTC. Amino acid sequence: CASSFGTSGSSSYNEQFF.

The chain is built from TRBV4-1 and TRBJ2-7; perhaps TRBD2 as D (6 bases). The CDR3 length is 14 residues. Germline V gene lookup returns CDR1 MGHRA and CDR2 YSYEKL. V shed 4 bases and J shed 4 bases, with 14 bases lying between them. The CDR3 protein is CASSPRDGTYEQYF. The CDR3 DNA is TGCGCCAGCAGCCCGCGGGACGGTACGTACGAGCAGTACTTC.

This chain connects TRBV12-3 or TRBV12-4 to TRBJ1-1, with unresolved D. The CDR3 is 11 amino acids. Trimming cost V 6 bases and J 6 bases, with 8 bases left between them. The CDR3: CASSRRAEAFF. CDR3 coding DNA: TGTGCCAGCAGCCGGAGGGCTGAAGCTTTCTTT.